Below are 12 T cell receptor beta chains sequenced from a single sample in a study of cytomegalovirus exposure and HLA in healthy donors. The PCR employed 60 Vbeta primers together with 13 Jbeta primers. Sequenced by immunoSEQ multiplex PCR; TCRdb stores in-frame clones only, minus some. Of some 93,000 clones in the sample, approximately 68% were seen once. The sequenced material came from PBMCs. The receptor set was obtained from a boy younger than 18 in good health and CMV-seropositive.

Remarks on this clone: Sequence at one end of the junction differs from germline and may be a read error. The V and J genes are TRBV6-1 and TRBJ1-2; 11 nucleotides align to TRBD1. Germline values: CDR1 MNHNS, CDR2 SASEGT. This CDR3 has 17 residues. Here the CDR3 reads CASSEGGTGGDLGGYPF. CDR3 DNA: TGTGCCAGCAGTGAAGGGGGGACAGGGGGAGATTTAGGTGGCTACCCCTTC.

There are a few counts of this clone. This rearrangement joins TRBV27 to TRBJ1-5, with a tentative D call TRBD1 (5 bases). Germline V lookup: CDR1 MNHEY, CDR2 SMNVEV (reference sequence). The CDR3 runs to 14 residues. V was shortened by 3 bases and J by 7 bases, with 13 bases between the two germline ends. Here the CDR3 reads CASSFTAGRQPQHF. DNA for the CDR3: TGTGCCAGCAGTTTCACTGCAGGGAGGCAGCCCCAGCATTTT.

This clone was detected once. V and J are TRBV27 and TRBJ2-7; possibly TRBD1 for D (6 bases). The CDR3 extends over 15 amino acids. Germline V CDR1 and CDR2: MNHEY, SMNVEV (reference sequence). V was clipped by 3 bases and J by 3 bases, with 15 bases between them. The CDR3 spells CASSFHRDIIYEQYF. The CDR3 bases are TGTGCCAGCAGTTTCCACAGGGATATTATCTACGAGCAGTACTTC.

This sequence joins TRBV27 and TRBJ1-2; 8 bases line up with TRBD1. The CDR3 is 14 amino acids. V shed 3 bases and J 4 bases; nucleotides not matched to a gene: 4. Per the germline V gene, CDR1 is MNHEY and CDR2 is SMNVEV (reference sequence). Here the CDR3 DNA reads TGTGCCAGCAGTTTTTCCGGACAGGGCTATGGCTACACCTTC. It specifies CASSFSGQGYGYTF.

This clone was seen more than once but under ten times. The chain couples TRBV18 to TRBJ1-3; 8 nucleotides match TRBD1. The CDR3 consists of 14 residues. Germline assignment: CDR1 KGHSH and CDR2 LQKENI. With V trimmed by 5 bases and J by 5 bases, 5 bases remained unmatched. The CDR3 coding sequence is TGTGCCAGCTCAGCCGACAGGGGCAGAAACACCATATATTTT. As protein: CASSADRGRNTIYF.

This clone was seen just once. This chain uses TRBV6-1 with TRBJ1-1; D unresolved. This CDR3 is 14 amino acids long. Germline-derived CDR1 and CDR2 are MNHNS and SASEGT. Trimming shortened V by 0 bases and J by 2 bases, and 7 bases separated the two germline ends. This chain's CDR3 is CASSEAGGNTEAFF. CDR3 nucleotides: TGTGCCAGCAGTGAAGCAGGAGGAAACACTGAAGCTTTCTTT.

This rearrangement joins TRBV29-1 to TRBJ2-2; TRBD2 aligns across 9 bases. The CDR3 has 17 residues. Germline loops: CDR1 SQVTM, CDR2 ANQGSEA. V shed 5 bases, J shed 0 bases, and the junction held 10 bases outside the gene matches. CDR3 in amino acids: CSVWKRVAGANTGELFF. The CDR3 DNA sequence: TGCAGCGTTTGGAAACGGGTAGCGGGGGCGAACACCGGGGAGCTGTTTTTT.

The gene calls are TRBV29-1 and TRBJ1-2, with 7 positions matching TRBD1. Germline CDR1 reads SQVTM; CDR2 reads ANQGSEA. The length of the CDR3 is 16 residues. V was clipped by 5 bases and J by 0 bases; unmatched bases: 12. This CDR3 reads CSVKVVQGTPNYGYTF. DNA of the CDR3: TGCAGCGTTAAAGTGGTACAGGGGACTCCTAACTATGGCTACACCTTC.

The CDR3 region is CASSPSVGTGTAKNIQYF. CDR3 sequence (DNA): TGTGCCAGCAGCCCAAGCGTCGGGACAGGGACTGCCAAAAACATTCAGTACTTC. V and J are TRBV4-2 and TRBJ2-4, with 9 nucleotides matching TRBD1. Germline V gene sequence: CDR1 LGHNA, CDR2 YNFKEQ. V lost 4 bases and J lost 1; bases outside the gene matches: 11. CDR3 length: 18 residues.

This clone was counted only a few times. The rearrangement links TRBV10-1 to TRBJ2-3; 9 bases line up with TRBD1. The V and J ends lost 5 bases and 5 bases, in that order; junction bases with no gene match: 11. Germline loops: CDR1 WNHNN, CDR2 SYGVQD (reference sequence). This CDR3 has 16 amino acids. CDR3 in amino acids: CASSSLQGAHKDTQYF. The CDR3 nucleotides read TGCGCCAGCAGTTCATTACAGGGGGCGCATAAAGATACGCAGTATTTT.

The V gene is TRBV4-2, the J gene TRBJ1-4, with D unresolved. The V and J ends lost 0 bases and 8 bases respectively, with 13 bases between them. CDR1 and CDR2 (germline): LGHNA, YNFKEQ. This CDR3 is 15 amino acids long. The CDR3 DNA sequence: TGTGCCAGCAGCCAAGAGGGCGGCAGAGGGGAAAAACTGTTTTTT. This encodes CASSQEGGRGEKLFF.

The rearrangement joins TRBV30 to TRBJ2-1, with TRBD2 identical over 8 bases. The CDR3 length is 14 residues. From germline, CDR1 is GTSNPN and CDR2 SVGIG (reference sequence). V trimming: 4 bases; J trimming: 1 base; junction bases outside the gene matches: 3. CDR3 nucleotides: TGTGCCTGGAATAGCGGGATTTCCTACAATGAGCAGTTCTTC. It encodes CAWNSGISYNEQFF. The full variable domain, rest sourced from reference TRBV30 and TRBJ2-1, is SQTIHQWPATLVQPVGSPLSLECTVEGTSNPNLYWYRQAAGRGLQLLFYSVGIGQISSEVPQNLSASRPQDRQFILSSKKLLLSDSGFYLCAWNSGISYNEQFFGPGTRLTVL.